This T cell receptor beta chain originates from a study of neurological immune-mediated disorders. Study outcomes and limitations: Expansion of TCR clones was greatest in HTLV-1-associated myelopathy and smallest in multiple sclerosis, where it fell below that of healthy controls.

Ten or more counts support this clonotype. Its antigen is unidentified. cDNA synthesis was performed by 5'RACE with 10-nucleotide random UMIs. TCRdb reprocessed the 5' RACE reads via MiXCR and lists one record per CDR3 protein. Of about 69,000 distinct CDR3 sequences detected, 3.9% appear once; the ten largest clones hold 1.3%. The unsorted libraries originated from 2 million PBMCs kept at -80 C. The specimen sequenced was PBMCs. The receptor comes from a man aged 30 to 45 with multiple sclerosis.

The CDR3 DNA reads as TGTGCCAGCAGGGATAGCGGGGGGTACAATGAGCAGTTCTTC. Amino acid sequence: CASRDSGGYNEQFF. This sequence joins TRBV6-5 and TRBJ2-1; 10 positions agree with TRBD2. There are 14 residues in the CDR3. Germline V gene data show CDR1 as MNHEY and CDR2 as SVGAGI. V gave up 6 bases and J gave up 4 bases; unmatched junction bases: 3.